This T cell receptor beta chain was identified in a study of blood T cell repertoires in COVID-19. In the study overall: The United States, Italy and Spain provided the acute and convalescent COVID-19 samples. From T cells, B-cell-depleted T cells, or PBMCs came the material, which was cDNA or gDNA.

The repertoire was sequenced with immunoSEQ multiplex PCR; TCRdb's copy has only in-frame clones and lacks some. The sample includes about 64,000 clones, about nine tenths of them seen just once. The CDR3 loop spans 16 amino acids. Germline assignment: CDR1 SGHDT and CDR2 YYEEEE. V lost 5 bases and J lost 1; bases outside the gene matches: 10. This clonotype was sampled from a man over 45 with active COVID-19. The material sequenced was peripheral blood. V is TRBV5-6 and J is TRBJ2-5, with 8 bases identical to TRBD1. CDR3 amino acids: CASREIGTGSQETQYF. As DNA, the CDR3 is TGTGCCAGCAGGGAGATCGGGACAGGTTCCCAAGAGACCCAGTACTTC.